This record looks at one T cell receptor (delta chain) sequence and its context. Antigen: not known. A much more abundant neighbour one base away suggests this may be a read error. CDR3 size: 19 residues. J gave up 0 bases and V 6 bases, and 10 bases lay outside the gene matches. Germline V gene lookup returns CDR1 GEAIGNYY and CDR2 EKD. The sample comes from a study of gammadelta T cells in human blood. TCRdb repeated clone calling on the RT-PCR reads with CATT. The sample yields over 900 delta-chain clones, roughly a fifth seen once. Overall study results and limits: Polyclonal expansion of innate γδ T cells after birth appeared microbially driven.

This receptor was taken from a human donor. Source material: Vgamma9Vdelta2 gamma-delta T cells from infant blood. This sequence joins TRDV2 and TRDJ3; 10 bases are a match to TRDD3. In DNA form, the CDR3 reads TGTGCCTGTAACATACTGGGGGATCCGAGCTCCTGGGACACCCGACAGATGTTTTTC. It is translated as CACNILGDPSSWDTRQMFF.